A selection of T cell receptor beta chains follows, all from one sample in a study of T cell responses to AZD1222 COVID-19 vaccine. Repertoires were generated with immunoSEQ multiplex PCR, while TCRdb's copy carries only in-frame clones and drops some. The sample yields roughly 180,000 clones, about nine tenths seen once. Sequences were derived from peripheral blood, sampled on day 0 of AZD1222 vaccination. Source of these receptors: an adult in good health. CDR3s include the opening cysteine and the closing phenylalanine or tryptophan. The order of the fields is clone size, D gene, J gene, V gene, CDR3 DNA, CDR3 protein. A D gene is named only where the DNA matches it firmly. Only part of the rows carry a size: once, few, many, or a class if the clone is expanded.

.	.	TRBJ2-1	TRBV5-1	TGCGCCAGCAATAATTTGATATTCGGTGGTGAGCAGTTCTTC	CASNNLIFGGEQFF
few	.	TRBJ2-3	TRBV4-3	TGCGCCAGCAGCCAAGATGAAGGAAGCAGCACAGATACGCAGTATTTT	CASSQDEGSSTDTQYF
few	TRBD1	TRBJ1-2	TRBV28	TGTGCCAGCAGTGTCATACAGGGGACCGTCTATGGCTACACCTTC	CASSVIQGTVYGYTF
few	.	TRBJ1-1	TRBV29-1	TGCAGCCAGGCGAGGATGGCCACTGAAGCTTTCTTT	CSQARMATEAFF
.	.	TRBJ1-6	TRBV28	TGTGCCAGCAGCCTACCCCGGTCACCCCTCCACTTT	CASSLPRSPLHF
.	.	TRBJ1-1	TRBV29-1	TGCAGCGTCCGAGGACAGCTTAACACTGAAGCTTTCTTT	CSVRGQLNTEAFF
.	TRBD2	TRBJ2-7	TRBV7-2	TGTGCCAGCAGCTTAATACTAGCGGGGAACTACGAGCAGTACTTC	CASSLILAGNYEQYF
.	.	TRBJ2-2	TRBV10-3	TGTGCCTCGGCTGGGGGGCGAGGGGGGGAGCTGTTTTTT	CASAGGRGGELFF
.	.	TRBJ1-6	TRBV5-8	TGTGCCAGCAGCTCGAACACGGGATATAATTCACCCCTCCACTTT	CASSSNTGYNSPLHF
.	TRBD1	TRBJ2-2	TRBV19	TGTGCCAGTAGTATGTATGGGTCGGGACAGGGAGGCACCGGGGAGCTGTTTTTT	CASSMYGSGQGGTGELFF
.	.	TRBJ1-6	TRBV14	TGTGCCAGCAGCCAAGTTAGGGGTATTAATTCACCCCTCCACTTT	CASSQVRGINSPLHF
.	TRBD1	TRBJ2-7	TRBV5-1	TGCGCCAGCAGCTTGGTTGGGACAGGGGGCTACGAGCAGTACTTC	CASSLVGTGGYEQYF
once	.	TRBJ2-3	TRBV29-1	TGCAGCGTCGGCCGATTTCCGGGACGGACCTCTGGCACAGATACGCAGTATTTT	CSVGRFPGRTSGTDTQYF
.	.	TRBJ1-3	TRBV7-9	TGTGCCAGCAGCTTAGGGTCCAGCTCATCTGGAAACACCATATATTTT	CASSLGSSSSGNTIYF
.	TRBD1	TRBJ1-3	TRBV7-6	TGTGCCAGCAGCCCGTCCGGGACAGGCAAAAGCACCATATATTTT	CASSPSGTGKSTIYF
.	.	TRBJ1-1	TRBV19	TGTGCCAGTAGTATAGGCCTTGAAGCTTTCTTT	CASSIGLEAFF
.	TRBD2	TRBJ2-3	TRBV27	TGTGCCAGCAGTTTCTCCCCTAGCGGGAGAGGGGGAGATACGCAGTATTTT	CASSFSPSGRGGDTQYF
.	TRBD1	TRBJ1-3	TRBV19	TGTGCCATGGAAGAGGACAGGGGGCGAGGAAACACCATATATTTT	CAMEEDRGRGNTIYF
.	.	TRBJ1-4	TRBV5-6	TGTGCCAGCAGCTTGCGAGCGGGGAGTGAAAAACTGTTTTTT	CASSLRAGSEKLFF
.	.	TRBJ2-6	TRBV28	TGTGCCAGCATCAGGAGCGGGCTTTATTCTGGGGCCAACGTCCTGACTTTC	CASIRSGLYSGANVLTF
once	TRBD2	TRBJ2-5	TRBV7-9	TGTGCCAGCAGCTCCCGCTCGGGGGGGCGAACGCGTGGGGAGACCCAGTACTTC	CASSSRSGGRTRGETQYF
.	.	TRBJ1-1	TRBV5-6	TGTGCCAGCAGCTTGACCAGGGAGAACACTGAAGCTTTCTTT	CASSLTRENTEAFF
.	TRBD2	TRBJ2-1	TRBV6-2/TRBV6-3	TGTGCCAGCAGTTACCCTAAGGGGGATCTAGCGGGACCCAGCAATGAGCAGTTCTTC	CASSYPKGDLAGPSNEQFF
.	.	TRBJ1-5	TRBV28	TGTGCCAGCAGCCGCCCCCTAGAATCGGCTTGGCAGCCCCAGCATTTT	CASSRPLESAWQPQHF
.	.	TRBJ2-3	TRBV5-1	TGCGCCAGCAGCTTGGACCCGTCAGTCGATACGCAGTATTTT	CASSLDPSVDTQYF
.	TRBD1	TRBJ2-7	TRBV7-2	TGTGCCAGCAGCCGACAGGGCCCCTACGAGCAGTACTTC	CASSRQGPYEQYF
.	.	TRBJ1-1	TRBV18	TGTGCCAGCTCACCATTTTCAACAACTGAAGCTTTCTTT	CASSPFSTTEAFF
.	TRBD1	TRBJ1-6	TRBV28	TGTGCCAGCAGCCTTGGACAGGGGGTATTACCCCTCCCCTCTAATTCACCCCTCCACTTT	CASSLGQGVLPLPSNSPLHF
.	.	TRBJ2-7	TRBV15	TGTGCCACTGAGATTTCCTACGAGCAGTACTTC	CATEISYEQYF
.	.	TRBJ2-4	TRBV11-2	TGTGCCAGCAGCCACAGGACGGAAAACATTCAGTACTTC	CASSHRTENIQYF
.	.	TRBJ2-7	TRBV6-5	TGTGCCAGCAGTTACTCGACACCCAGCGATGCCTACGAGCAGTACTTC	CASSYSTPSDAYEQYF
.	TRBD2	TRBJ2-1	TRBV5-1	TGCGCCAGCAGCTTGGCGACTAGCGGGAGGCCGGGGGATGAGCAGTTCTTC	CASSLATSGRPGDEQFF
.	.	TRBJ1-1	TRBV6-2/TRBV6-3	TGTGCCAGCAGTTACTCTATGACAGCTACTGAAGCTTTCTTT	CASSYSMTATEAFF
once	.	TRBJ2-1	TRBV10-1	TGCGCCAGCAGTGTTAGCCCCAATGAGCAGTTCTTC	CASSVSPNEQFF
.	.	TRBJ1-2	TRBV7-2	TGTGCCAGCAGCTTAGTGATACTCTATGGCTACACCTTC	CASSLVILYGYTF
.	TRBD1	TRBJ1-6	TRBV18	TGTGCCAGCTCACCAGGGGCAGGGGGACATTCACCCCTCCACTTT	CASSPGAGGHSPLHF
.	.	TRBJ1-2	TRBV7-9	TGTGCCAGCAGCCTCCAAATTAACTATGGCTACACCTTC	CASSLQINYGYTF
.	.	TRBJ1-2	TRBV6-5	TGTGCCAGCAGAATAGGGCGGACTAACTATGGCTACACCTTC	CASRIGRTNYGYTF
.	.	TRBJ1-4	TRBV7-3	TGTGCCAGCAGCTTAAGCAAGGGTGAAAAACTGTTTTTT	CASSLSKGEKLFF
once	.	TRBJ1-6	TRBV18	TGTGCCAGCTCACTGGAGCAGGGTAGTAATTCACCCCTCCACTTT	CASSLEQGSNSPLHF
.	.	TRBJ2-2	TRBV19	TGTGCCAGTAAATTAGCTGGAGCGAACACCGGGGAGCTGTTTTTT	CASKLAGANTGELFF
.	TRBD2	TRBJ2-3	TRBV30	TGTGCCTGGAGTGTACTATTCGGGACTAAGGGGAAAGATACGCAGTATTTT	CAWSVLFGTKGKDTQYF
.	.	TRBJ2-1	TRBV6-2/TRBV6-3	TGTGCCAGCAGTTTGGGGCCTTACAATGAGCAGTTCTTC	CASSLGPYNEQFF
.	.	TRBJ2-7	TRBV7-2	TGTGCCAGCAGCTCACGCCTCTACGAGCAGTACTTC	CASSSRLYEQYF
.	TRBD2	TRBJ2-5	TRBV6-4	TGTGCCAGCAGTGACTCGGCTAGCGGGGGACAAGAGACCCAGTACTTC	CASSDSASGGQETQYF